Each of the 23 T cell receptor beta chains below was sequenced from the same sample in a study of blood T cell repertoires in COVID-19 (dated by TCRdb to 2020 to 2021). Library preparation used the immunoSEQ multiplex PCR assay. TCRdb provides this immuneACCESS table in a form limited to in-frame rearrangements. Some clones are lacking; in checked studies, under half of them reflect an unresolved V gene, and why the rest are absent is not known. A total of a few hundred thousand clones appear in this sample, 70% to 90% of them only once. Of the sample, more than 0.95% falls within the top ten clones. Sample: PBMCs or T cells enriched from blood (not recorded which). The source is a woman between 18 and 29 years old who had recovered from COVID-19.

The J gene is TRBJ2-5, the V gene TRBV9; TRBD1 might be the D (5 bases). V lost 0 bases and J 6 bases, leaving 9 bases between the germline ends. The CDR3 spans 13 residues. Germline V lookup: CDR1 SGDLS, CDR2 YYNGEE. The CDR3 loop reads CASSVAAGQTQYF. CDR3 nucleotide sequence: TGTGCCAGCAGCGTAGCGGCAGGGCAGACCCAGTACTTC.

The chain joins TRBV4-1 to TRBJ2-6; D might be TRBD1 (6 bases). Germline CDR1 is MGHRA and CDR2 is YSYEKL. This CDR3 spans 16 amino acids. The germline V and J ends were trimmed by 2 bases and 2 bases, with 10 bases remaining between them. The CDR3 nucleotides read TGCGCCAGCAGCCAACAGGGGTCGACTGGGGCCAACGTCCTGACTTTC. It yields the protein CASSQQGSTGANVLTF.

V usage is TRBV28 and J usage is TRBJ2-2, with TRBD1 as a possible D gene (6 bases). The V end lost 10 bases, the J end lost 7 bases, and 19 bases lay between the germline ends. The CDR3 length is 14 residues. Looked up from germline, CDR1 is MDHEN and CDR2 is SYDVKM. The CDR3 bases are TGTGCCACTCGAAACAGGGTTTCAGTCGGGGAGCTGTTTTTT. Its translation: CATRNRVSVGELFF.

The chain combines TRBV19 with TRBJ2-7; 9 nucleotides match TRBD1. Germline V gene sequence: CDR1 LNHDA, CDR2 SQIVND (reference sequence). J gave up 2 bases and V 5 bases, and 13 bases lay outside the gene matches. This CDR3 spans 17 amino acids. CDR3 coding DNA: TGTGCCAGTAGTCGGCACCGGGACAGGGAACCCACCTACGAGCAGTACTTC. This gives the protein CASSRHRDREPTYEQYF.

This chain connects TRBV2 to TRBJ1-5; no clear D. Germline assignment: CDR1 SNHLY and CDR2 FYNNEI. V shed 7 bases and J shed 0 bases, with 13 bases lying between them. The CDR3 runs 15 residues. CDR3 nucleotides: TGTGCCAGCAAGTTAGGAGCCTATAGCAATCAGCCCCAGCATTTT. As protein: CASKLGAYSNQPQHF. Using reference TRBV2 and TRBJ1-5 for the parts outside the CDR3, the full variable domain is EPEVTQTPSHQVTQMGQEVILRCVPISNHLYFYWYRQILGQKVEFLVSFYNNEISEKSEIFDDQFSVERPDGSNFTLKIRSTKLEDSAMYFCASKLGAYSNQPQHFGDGTRLSIL.

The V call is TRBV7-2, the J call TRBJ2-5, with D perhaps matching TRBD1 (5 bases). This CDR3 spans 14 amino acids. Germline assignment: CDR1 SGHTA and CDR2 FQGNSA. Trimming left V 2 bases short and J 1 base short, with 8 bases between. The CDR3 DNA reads TGTGCCAGCAGCTTACAGGGTGCCCAAGAGACCCAGTACTTC. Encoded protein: CASSLQGAQETQYF.

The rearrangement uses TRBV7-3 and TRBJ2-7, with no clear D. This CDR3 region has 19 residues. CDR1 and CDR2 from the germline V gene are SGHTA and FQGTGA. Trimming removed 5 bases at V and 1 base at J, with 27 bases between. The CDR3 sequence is CASSAISDRDGKTSYEQYF. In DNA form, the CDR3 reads TGTGCCAGCAGCGCCATCTCAGACCGAGACGGTAAGACTTCCTACGAGCAGTACTTC.

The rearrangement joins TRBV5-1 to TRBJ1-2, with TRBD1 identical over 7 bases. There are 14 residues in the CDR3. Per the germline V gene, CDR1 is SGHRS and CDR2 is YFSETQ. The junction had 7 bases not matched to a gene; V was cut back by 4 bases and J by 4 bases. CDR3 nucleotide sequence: TGCGCCAGCAGCAGTGGACAGGCCCTCTATGGCTACACCTTC. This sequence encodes CASSSGQALYGYTF.

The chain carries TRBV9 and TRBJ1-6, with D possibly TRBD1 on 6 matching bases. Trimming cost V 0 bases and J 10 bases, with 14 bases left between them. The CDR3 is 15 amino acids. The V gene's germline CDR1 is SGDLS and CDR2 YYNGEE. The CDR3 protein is CASSVDQGSGSPLHF. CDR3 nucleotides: TGTGCCAGCAGCGTAGACCAGGGGTCAGGGTCACCCCTCCACTTT.

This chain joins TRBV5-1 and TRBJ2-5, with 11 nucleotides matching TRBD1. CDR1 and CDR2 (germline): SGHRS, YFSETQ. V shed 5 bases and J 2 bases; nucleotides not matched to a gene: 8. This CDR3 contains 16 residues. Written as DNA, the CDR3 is TGCGCCAGCAGGCCCTCCGGGACAGGGGGGCAAGAGACCCAGTACTTC. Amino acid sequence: CASRPSGTGGQETQYF.

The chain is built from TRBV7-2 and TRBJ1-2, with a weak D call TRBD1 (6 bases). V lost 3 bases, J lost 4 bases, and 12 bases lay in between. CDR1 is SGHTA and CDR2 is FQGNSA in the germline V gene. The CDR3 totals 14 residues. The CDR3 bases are TGTGCCAGCAGCTTCCACAGGGAGTCCTATGGCTACACCTTC. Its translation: CASSFHRESYGYTF.

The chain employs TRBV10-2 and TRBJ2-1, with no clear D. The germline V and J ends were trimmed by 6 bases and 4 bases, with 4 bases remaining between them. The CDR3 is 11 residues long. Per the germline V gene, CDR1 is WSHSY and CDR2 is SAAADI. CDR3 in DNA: TGCGCCAGCAGCCAATACAATGAGCAGTTCTTC. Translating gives CASSQYNEQFF.

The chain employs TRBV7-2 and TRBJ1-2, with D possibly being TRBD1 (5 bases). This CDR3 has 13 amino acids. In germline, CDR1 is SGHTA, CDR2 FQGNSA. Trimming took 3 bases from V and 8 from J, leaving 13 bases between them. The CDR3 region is CASSLAGREGYTF. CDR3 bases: TGTGCCAGCAGCTTGGCAGGGCGGGAGGGCTACACCTTC.

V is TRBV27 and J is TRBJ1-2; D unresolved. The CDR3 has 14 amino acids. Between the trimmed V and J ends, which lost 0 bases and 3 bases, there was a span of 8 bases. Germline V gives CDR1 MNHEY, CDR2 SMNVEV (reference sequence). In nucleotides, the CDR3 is TGTGCCAGCAGTTTATCCCGGGATGACTATGGCTACACCTTC. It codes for CASSLSRDDYGYTF.

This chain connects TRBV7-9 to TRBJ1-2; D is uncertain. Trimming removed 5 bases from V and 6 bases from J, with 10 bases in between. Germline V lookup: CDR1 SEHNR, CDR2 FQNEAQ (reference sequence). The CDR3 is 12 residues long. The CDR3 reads CASSLNGDGYTF. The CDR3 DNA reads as TGTGCCAGCAGCCTTAACGGGGATGGCTACACCTTC.

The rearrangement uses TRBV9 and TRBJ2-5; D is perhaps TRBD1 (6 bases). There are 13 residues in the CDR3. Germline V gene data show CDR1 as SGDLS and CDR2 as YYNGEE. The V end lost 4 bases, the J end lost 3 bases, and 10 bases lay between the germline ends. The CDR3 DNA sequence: TGTGCCAGCAGCTCCAGGGGCGAAGAGACCCAGTACTTC. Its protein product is CASSSRGEETQYF.

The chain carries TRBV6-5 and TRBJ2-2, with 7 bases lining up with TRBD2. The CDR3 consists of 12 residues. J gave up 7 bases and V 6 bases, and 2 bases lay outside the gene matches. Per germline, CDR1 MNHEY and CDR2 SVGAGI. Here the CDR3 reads CASRPGGGELFF. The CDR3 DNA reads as TGTGCCAGCAGGCCGGGGGGCGGGGAGCTGTTTTTT.

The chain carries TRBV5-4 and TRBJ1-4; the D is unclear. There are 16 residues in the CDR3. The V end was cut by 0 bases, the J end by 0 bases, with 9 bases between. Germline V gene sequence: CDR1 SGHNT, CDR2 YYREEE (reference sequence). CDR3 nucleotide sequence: TGTGCCAGCAGCTTGGGTGTCTCGGCAACTAATGAAAAACTGTTTTTT. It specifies CASSLGVSATNEKLFF.

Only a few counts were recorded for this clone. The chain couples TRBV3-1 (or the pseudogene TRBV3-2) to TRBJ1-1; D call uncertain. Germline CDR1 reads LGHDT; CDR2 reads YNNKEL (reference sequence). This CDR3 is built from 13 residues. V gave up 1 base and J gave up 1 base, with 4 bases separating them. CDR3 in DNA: TGTGCCAGCAGCCAAGCAGGGAACACTGAAGCTTTCTTT. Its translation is CASSQAGNTEAFF.

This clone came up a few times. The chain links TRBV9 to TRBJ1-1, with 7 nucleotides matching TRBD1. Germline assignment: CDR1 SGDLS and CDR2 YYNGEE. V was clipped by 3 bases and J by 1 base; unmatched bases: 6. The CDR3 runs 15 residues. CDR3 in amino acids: CASSASGTANTEAFF. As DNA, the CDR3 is TGTGCCAGCAGCGCCTCGGGGACAGCGAACACTGAAGCTTTCTTT.

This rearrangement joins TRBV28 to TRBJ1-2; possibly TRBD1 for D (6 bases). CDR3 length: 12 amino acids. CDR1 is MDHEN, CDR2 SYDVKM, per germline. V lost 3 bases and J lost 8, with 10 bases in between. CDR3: CASSLLRGGYTF. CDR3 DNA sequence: TGTGCCAGCAGTTTGCTCAGGGGCGGCTACACCTTC.

The CDR3 spells CAWSTSDSGQYF. The CDR3 DNA is TGTGCCTGGAGTACCTCGGACAGCGGGCAGTACTTC. This chain connects TRBV30 to TRBJ2-7, with TRBD1 as a possible D gene (6 bases). Germline V gene data show CDR1 as GTSNPN and CDR2 as SVGIG (reference sequence). This CDR3 has 12 residues. Trimming took off 2 bases at V and 9 bases at J, with 14 bases between the two ends.

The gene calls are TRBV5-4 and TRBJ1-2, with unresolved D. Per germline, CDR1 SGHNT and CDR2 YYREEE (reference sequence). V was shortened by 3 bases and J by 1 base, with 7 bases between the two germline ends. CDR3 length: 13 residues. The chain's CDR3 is CASSSVLNYGYTF. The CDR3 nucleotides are TGTGCCAGCAGCTCCGTTCTTAACTATGGCTACACCTTC.